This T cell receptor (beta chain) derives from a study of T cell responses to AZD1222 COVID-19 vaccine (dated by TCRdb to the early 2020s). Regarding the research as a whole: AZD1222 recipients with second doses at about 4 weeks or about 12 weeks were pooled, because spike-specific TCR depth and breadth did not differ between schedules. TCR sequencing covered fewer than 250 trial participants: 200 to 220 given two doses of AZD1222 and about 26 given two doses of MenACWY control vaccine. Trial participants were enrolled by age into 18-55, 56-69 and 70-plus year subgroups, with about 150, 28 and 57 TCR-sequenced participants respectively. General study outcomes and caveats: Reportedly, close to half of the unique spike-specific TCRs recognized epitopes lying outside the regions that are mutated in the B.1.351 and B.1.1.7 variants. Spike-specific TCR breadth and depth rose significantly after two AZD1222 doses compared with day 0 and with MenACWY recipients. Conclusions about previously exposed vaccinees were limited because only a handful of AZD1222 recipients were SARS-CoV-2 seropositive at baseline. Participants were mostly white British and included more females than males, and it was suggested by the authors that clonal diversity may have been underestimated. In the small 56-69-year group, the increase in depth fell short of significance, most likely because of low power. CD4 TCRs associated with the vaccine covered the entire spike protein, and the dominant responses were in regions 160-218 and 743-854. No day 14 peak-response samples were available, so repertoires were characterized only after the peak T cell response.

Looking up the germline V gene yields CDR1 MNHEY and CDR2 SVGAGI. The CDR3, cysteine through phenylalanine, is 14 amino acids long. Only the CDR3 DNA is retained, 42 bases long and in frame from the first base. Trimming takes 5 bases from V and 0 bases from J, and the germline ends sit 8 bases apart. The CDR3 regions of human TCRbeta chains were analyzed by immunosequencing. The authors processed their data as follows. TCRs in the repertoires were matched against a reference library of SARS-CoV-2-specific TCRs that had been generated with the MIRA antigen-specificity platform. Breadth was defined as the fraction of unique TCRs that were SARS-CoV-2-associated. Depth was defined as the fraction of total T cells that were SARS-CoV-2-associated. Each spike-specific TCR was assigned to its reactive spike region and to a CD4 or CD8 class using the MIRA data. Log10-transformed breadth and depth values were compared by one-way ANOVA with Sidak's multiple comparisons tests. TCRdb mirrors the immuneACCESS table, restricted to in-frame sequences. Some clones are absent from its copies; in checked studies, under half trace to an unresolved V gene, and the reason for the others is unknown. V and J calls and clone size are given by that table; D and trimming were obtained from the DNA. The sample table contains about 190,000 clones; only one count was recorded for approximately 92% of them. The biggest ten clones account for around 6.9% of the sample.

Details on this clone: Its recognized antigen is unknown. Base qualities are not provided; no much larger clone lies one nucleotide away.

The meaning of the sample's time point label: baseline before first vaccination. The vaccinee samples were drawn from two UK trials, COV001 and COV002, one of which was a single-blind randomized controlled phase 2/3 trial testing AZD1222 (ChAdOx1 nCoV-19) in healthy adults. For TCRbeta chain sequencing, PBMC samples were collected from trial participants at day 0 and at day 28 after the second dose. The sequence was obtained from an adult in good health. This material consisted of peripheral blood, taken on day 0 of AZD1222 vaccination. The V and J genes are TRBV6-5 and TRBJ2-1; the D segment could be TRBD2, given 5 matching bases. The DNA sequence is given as TGTGCCAGCAGTACTCTAGCCTCCTACAATGAGCAGTTCTTC. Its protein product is CASSTLASYNEQFF.